The clone carrying this TCR beta chain was picked up a small number of times. Its specificity is unknown. This CDR3 spans 13 amino acids. Between the trimmed V and J ends, which lost 7 bases and 6 bases, there was a span of 14 bases. Germline V lookup: CDR1 MNHEY, CDR2 SMNVEV (reference sequence). This specimen comes from a study of T cell repertoires in cytomegalovirus infection. Study in general: Well-studied HLA-B-restricted epitopes and recently identified HLA-C-restricted epitopes of CMV were both used in the study. In public TCR beta signatures, there were indications of both CMV infection and matching HLA type.

Study-level findings and limits: What dominated the ex vivo response were HLA-C-restricted CMV-specific TCR beta clonotypes.

A single record per CDR3 protein comes from TCRdb applying MiXCR to the reads. The data show approximately 910,000 distinct CDR3 sequences, with roughly 31% seen just once and over 12% held by the top ten. This sample comprised cultured CD8+ T cells from PBMCs, obtained from culture after CMV antigen stimulation. The genes are TRBV27 and TRBJ2-3, with TRBD2 as a possible D gene (6 bases). This sequence originates from a human donor in good health (CMV status not recorded). Some clones in this sample may be carry-over from other donors' samples. CDR3 in amino acids: CASTQWGEDTQYF. The CDR3 coding sequence is TGTGCCAGCACCCAGTGGGGGGAGGATACGCAGTATTTT.